The 30 T cell receptor beta chains below were found in one sample sequenced in a study of regulatory T cells in long-lasting Graves disease. Building of the TCR beta libraries involved iRepertoire HTBI primers and Arm-PCR of CDR3 regions. TCRdb reprocessed the multiplex PCR reads with MiXCR, giving one entry per CDR3 protein. The sample holds 300,000 to 500,000 distinct CDR3 sequences, less than 25% seen once. Time point defined: persistent/refractory GD, antithyroid drugs over 5 years with positive TRAb. PBMC RNA served as the TCR library source. The starting material was peripheral blood mononuclear cells (PBMCs), obtained when the disease was refractory, from a patient treated with antithyroid drugs. The receptors were sampled from a female donor with Graves disease.

This clonotype has ten or more counts. The J gene is TRBJ2-7, the V gene TRBV7-2, with 8 positions matching TRBD1. This CDR3 is 14 amino acids long. Trimming at V came to 5 bases and at J to 2 bases, leaving 5 bases not matched to a gene. Germline CDR1 is SGHTA and CDR2 is FQGNSA. CDR3 DNA: TGTGCCAGCAGCCCTCGACAGGGGACCTACGAGCAGTACTTC. It specifies CASSPRQGTYEQYF. Combining the CDR3 with reference TRBV7-2 and TRBJ2-7 gives the whole variable domain GAGVSQSPSNKVTEKGKDVELRCDPISGHTALYWYRQSLGQGLEFLIYFQGNSAPDKSGLPSDRFSAERTGGSVSTLTIQRTQQEDSAVYLCASSPRQGTYEQYFGPGTRLTVT.

This clonotype is a singleton in its sample. This chain uses TRBV18 with TRBJ2-7, with 12 bases fitting TRBD2. Trimming cost V 3 bases and J 4 bases; bases outside gene matches: 4. This CDR3 spans 15 amino acids. The germline CDR1 and CDR2 sequences are KGHSH and LQKENI. CDR3 sequence (DNA): TGTGCCAGCTCACCGTCGACTAGCGGGAGATACGAGCAGTACTTC. It codes for CASSPSTSGRYEQYF.

This clonotype came up a few times. The chain couples TRBV24-1 to TRBJ1-1; perhaps TRBD1 as D (5 bases). V gave up 3 bases and J gave up 1 base, with 5 bases separating them. The CDR3 length is 13 residues. Germline V gene sequence: CDR1 KGHDR, CDR2 SFDVKD. The CDR3 DNA is TGTGCCACCAGTGATGGGGCGAACACTGAAGCTTTCTTT. It codes for CATSDGANTEAFF.

The gene calls are TRBV7-8 and TRBJ2-5; D is possibly TRBD1 (7 bases). The length of the CDR3 is 19 residues. Trimming pared 3 bases from V and 3 bases from J, leaving 26 bases between. The germline gives CDR1 SGHVS, CDR2 FQNEAQ. CDR3: CASSFPRTGGASLKETQYF. In DNA, the CDR3 is TGTGCCAGCAGCTTCCCCAGGACAGGCGGGGCCTCCCTGAAAGAGACCCAGTACTTC. Looking up the rest from reference TRBV7-8 and TRBJ2-5 gives the full variable domain: GAGVSQSPRYKVAKRGQDVALRCDPISGHVSLFWYQQALGQGPEFLTYFQNEAQLDKSGLPSDRFFAERPEGSVSTLKIQRTQQEDSAVYLCASSFPRTGGASLKETQYFGPGTRLLVL.

This clonotype was detected a few times. The chain joins TRBV20-1 to TRBJ2-7; tentatively, D is TRBD1 (6 bases). The CDR3 runs 12 residues. In germline, CDR1 is DFQATT, CDR2 SNEGSKA (reference sequence). Trimming stripped 6 bases from V and 7 bases from J, with 16 bases between. The DNA for the CDR3 is TGCAGTGCACACTACAGGGACCGGGAGCAGTACTTC. It is translated as CSAHYRDREQYF.

This clonotype was observed at least ten times. This rearrangement joins TRBV6-2 or TRBV6-3 to TRBJ2-7; D might be TRBD2 (6 bases). The CDR3 spans 15 residues. Germline CDR1 and CDR2: MNHEY and SVGEGT. V gave up 0 bases and J gave up 2 bases, with 11 bases separating them. The CDR3 region has the DNA TGTGCCAGCAGTTACTCCCTAGCGACCACCTACGAGCAGTACTTC. It encodes CASSYSLATTYEQYF.

The chain has TRBV6-5 and TRBJ2-2; D is unclear. The V gene lost 4 bases and the J gene lost 6 bases, with 18 bases spanning the gap. CDR3 length: 16 residues. Looked up from germline, CDR1 is MNHEY and CDR2 is SVGAGI. The CDR3 spells CASSCSSGLLSGELFF. For the CDR3, the DNA is TGTGCCAGCAGTTGCTCGTCCGGGTTACTGTCCGGGGAGCTGTTTTTT.

The chain has TRBV5-1 and TRBJ2-2; possibly TRBD1 for D (5 bases). CDR1 and CDR2 (germline): SGHRS, YFSETQ. The length of the CDR3 is 16 residues. Trimming stripped 0 bases from V and 1 base from J, with 10 bases between. In nucleotides, the CDR3 is TGCGCCAGCAGCTTGGCCCTCGGACAGAACACCGGGGAGCTGTTTTTT. This sequence encodes CASSLALGQNTGELFF.

The rearrangement uses TRBV12-3 or TRBV12-4 and TRBJ2-1; the D is unclear. The V end lost 5 bases, the J end lost 0 bases, and 14 bases lay between the germline ends. The CDR3 covers 16 residues. For the CDR3, the DNA is TGTGCCAGCAGTCCCCCGGTAGGTAGCTCCTACAATGAGCAGTTCTTC. It codes for CASSPPVGSSYNEQFF.

V and J are TRBV7-2 and TRBJ2-7; weak D call: TRBD2 (5 bases). The CDR3 contains 15 residues. The germline CDR1 and CDR2 sequences are SGHTA and FQGNSA. Trimming stripped 5 bases from V and 0 bases from J, with 14 bases between. The CDR3 DNA sequence: TGTGCCAGCAGCCGGAACCCCGCGGGCTCCTACGAGCAGTACTTC. Translation gives CASSRNPAGSYEQYF.

This clonotype occurred many times. The rearrangement uses TRBV2 and TRBJ2-7, with D possibly matching TRBD1 (10 bases). The CDR3 runs to 18 residues. Trimming left V 6 bases short and J 1 base short, with 25 bases between. Looked up from germline, CDR1 is SNHLY and CDR2 is FYNNEI. In nucleotides, the CDR3 is TGTGCCAGCAGAACCGGGACAGGGGTCCTAGCGGGATCCTACGAGCAGTACTTC. Translation: CASRTGTGVLAGSYEQYF.

This clonotype has at least ten counts. CDR3 DNA: TGTGCCAGCAGTATAGCCTCCTACGAGCAGTACTTC. The encoded protein is CASSIASYEQYF. The chain couples TRBV2 to TRBJ2-7; D remains unclear. The V and J ends lost 5 bases and 0 bases respectively, with 5 bases between them. The CDR3 spans 12 residues. Per the germline V gene, CDR1 is SNHLY and CDR2 is FYNNEI.

Comment on this clonotype: A read error may be the cause here, since a much bigger clone is one base away. The gene calls are TRBV28 and TRBJ2-7; 8 bases agree with TRBD2. Germline V lookup: CDR1 MDHEN, CDR2 SYDVKM. The CDR3 is 13 amino acids. V was clipped by 7 bases and J by 8 bases; unmatched bases: 10. CDR3 nucleotide sequence: TGTGCCAGCAATCTAGCGGGCTATAACAAGCAGTACTTC. This sequence encodes CASNLAGYNKQYF.

This clonotype has ten or more counts. The V call is TRBV11-2, the J call TRBJ2-7; D not resolved. Trimming cost V 4 bases and J 4 bases, with 17 bases left between them. Germline loops: CDR1 SGHAT, CDR2 FQNNGV. This CDR3 region has 15 residues. This CDR3 reads CASSSVGGARYEQYF. In nucleotides, the CDR3 is TGTGCCAGCAGCTCTGTTGGCGGAGCTAGATACGAGCAGTACTTC.

This clonotype appeared a few times. The chain couples TRBV10-3 to TRBJ2-5, with D uncertain. The germline CDR1 and CDR2 sequences are ENHRY and SYGVKD. Trimming took 6 bases from V and 5 from J, leaving 13 bases between them. This CDR3 contains 13 residues. CDR3 sequence (DNA): TGTGCCATCAGGGCTCCCCTCGGGGAGACCCAGTACTTC. Protein product: CAIRAPLGETQYF.

The gene calls are TRBV29-1 and TRBJ2-2; D remains unclear. Germline CDR1 and CDR2: SQVTM and ANQGSEA. V lost 6 bases and J lost 6, with 8 bases in between. This CDR3 is built from 11 residues. The CDR3 is CSVTIAGELFF. CDR3 nucleotides: TGCAGCGTAACTATTGCCGGGGAGCTGTTTTTT.

This clonotype was found many times. V is TRBV9 and J is TRBJ1-1; D is unresolved. The CDR3 covers 16 residues. Trimming cost V 2 bases and J 5 bases, with 19 bases left between them. The germline V gene encodes CDR1 SGDLS and CDR2 YYNGEE. CDR3 loop: CASSVSGDRTVTEAFF. The CDR3 nucleotides are TGTGCCAGCAGCGTGAGCGGCGACCGAACGGTGACTGAAGCTTTCTTT.

This clonotype has more than one count but fewer than ten. V usage is TRBV6-2 or TRBV6-3 and J usage is TRBJ2-4, with TRBD2 as a possible D gene (6 bases). The germline gives CDR1 MNHEY, CDR2 SVGEGT. The V end lost 0 bases, the J end lost 2 bases, and 23 bases lay between the germline ends. There are 20 residues in the CDR3. CDR3 sequence (DNA): TGTGCCAGCAGTTACTCTGCGTACAACATACCCGGCGGGACCAAAAACATTCAGTACTTC. Protein product: CASSYSAYNIPGGTKNIQYF.

In its sample, this clonotype was seen many times. V and J are TRBV7-2 and TRBJ2-2; no firm D call. The CDR3 covers 14 residues. The V end lost 6 bases, the J end lost 0 bases, and 8 bases lay between the germline ends. Germline V gene lookup returns CDR1 SGHTA and CDR2 FQGNSA. The CDR3 sequence: CASSRTANTGELFF. The CDR3 nucleotides read TGTGCCAGCAGTAGGACCGCGAACACCGGGGAGCTGTTTTTT. The entire variable domain, with the rest obtained from reference TRBV7-2 and TRBJ2-2, is as follows: GAGVSQSPSNKVTEKGKDVELRCDPISGHTALYWYRQSLGQGLEFLIYFQGNSAPDKSGLPSDRFSAERTGGSVSTLTIQRTQQEDSAVYLCASSRTANTGELFFGEGSRLTVL.

This clonotype came up many times. Here the CDR3 DNA reads TGTGCCAGCACCGTCGGACACTCCTACGAGCAGTACTTC. This gives the protein CASTVGHSYEQYF. V usage is TRBV28 and J usage is TRBJ2-7, with D tentatively TRBD1 (5 bases). Germline values: CDR1 MDHEN, CDR2 SYDVKM. Trimming cost V 7 bases and J 0 bases, with 10 bases left between them. CDR3 length equals 13 residues.

Of note for this clonotype: A read error likely explains this, since a far larger clone differs by one base. The J gene is TRBJ2-2, the V gene TRBV7-2, with D uncertain. CDR1 is SGHTA and CDR2 is FQGNSA in the germline V gene. CDR3 size: 15 residues. The V gene lost 6 bases and the J gene lost 1 base, with 12 bases spanning the gap. The CDR3 coding sequence is TGTGCCAGCAGTGAAGGGATGGTGAACACCGGGGAGCTGTTTTTT. Its translation: CASSEGMVNTGELFF.

This clonotype has at least ten counts. The chain links TRBV6-1 to TRBJ1-2; D is unclear. The V and J ends lost 3 bases and 4 bases respectively, with 12 bases between them. This CDR3 spans 14 amino acids. CDR1 and CDR2 from the germline V gene are MNHNS and SASEGT. The CDR3 loop reads CASSDLRRSYGYTF. Here the CDR3 DNA reads TGTGCCAGCAGTGACCTAAGGAGGTCCTATGGCTACACCTTC.

Worth noting for this clonotype: One end of the junction is discordant with germline, which a read error may explain. The chain joins TRBV7-2 to TRBJ1-1; the match to TRBD1 covers 9 bases. Germline values: CDR1 SGHTA, CDR2 FQGNSA. The CDR3 length is 16 residues. As DNA, the CDR3 is TGTGCCGGCAGCTTAGTAGAACAGGGGGCGCAGAGTGAAGCTTTCTTT. It is translated as CAGSLVEQGAQSEAFF.

This clonotype was recorded many times. V and J are TRBV20-1 and TRBJ1-1, with 7 bases aligning to TRBD1. Germline V gene data show CDR1 as DFQATT and CDR2 as SNEGSKA (reference sequence). The CDR3 contains 15 residues. V dropped 2 bases and J dropped 5; count of bases not matched to a gene: 11. Written as DNA, the CDR3 is TGCAGTGCTAGATTGTGGCAGGGGGGAAAGACTGAAGCTTTCTTT. The encoded protein is CSARLWQGGKTEAFF.

This clonotype appeared a few times. The rearrangement uses TRBV20-1 and TRBJ1-6; 10 positions agree with TRBD1. CDR1 and CDR2 (germline): DFQATT, SNEGSKA (reference sequence). The CDR3 is 15 residues long. The junction had 7 bases not matched to a gene; V was cut back by 1 base and J by 10 bases. CDR3 sequence reads: CSARATGTGDSPLHF. DNA for the CDR3: TGCAGTGCTAGAGCTACCGGGACAGGGGACTCACCCCTCCACTTT.

About this clonotype itself: A much larger clonotype is one base distant, so this may be a read error. The J gene is TRBJ2-5, the V gene TRBV29-1; perhaps D is TRBD1 or TRBD2 (5 bases each). The CDR3 runs 12 residues. Germline CDR1 reads SQVTM; CDR2 reads ANQGSEA. The CDR3 protein is CRVTGTGETQYF. DNA of the CDR3: TGCCGCGTTACCGGGACCGGAGAGACCCAGTACTTC. Drawing the rest from reference TRBV29-1 and TRBJ2-5, the complete variable domain is SAVISQKPSRDICQRGTSLTIQCQVDSQVTMMFWYRQQPGQSLTLIATANQGSEATYESGFVIDKFPISRPNLTFSTLTVSNMSPEDSSIYLCRVTGTGETQYFGPGTRLLVL.

The gene calls are TRBV6-1 and TRBJ2-1; 11 positions agree with TRBD2. J was trimmed by 5 bases and V by 5 bases; bases with no gene match: 5. CDR3 length equals 15 residues. Germline loops: CDR1 MNHNS, CDR2 SASEGT. CDR3 protein: CASSRTSGRDNEQFF. The CDR3 DNA sequence: TGTGCCAGCAGTCGTACTAGCGGGAGAGACAATGAGCAGTTCTTC.

This clonotype was found many times. The rearrangement links TRBV6-1 to TRBJ2-7; 8 nucleotides align to TRBD2. V shed 6 bases and J 7 bases; nucleotides not matched to a gene: 14. CDR1 and CDR2 from the germline V gene are MNHNS and SASEGT. The CDR3 has 15 residues. CDR3 residues: CASSSLGSGRSEQYF. In nucleotides, the CDR3 is TGTGCCAGCAGCTCCCTGGGCAGCGGGAGAAGTGAGCAGTACTTC.

This clonotype was seen ten or more times. The chain carries TRBV20-1 and TRBJ2-7; perhaps TRBD2 as D (5 bases). CDR1 and CDR2 (germline): DFQATT, SNEGSKA (reference sequence). CDR3 length equals 12 residues. V was shortened by 7 bases and J by 2 bases, with 12 bases between the two germline ends. In nucleotides, the CDR3 is TGCAGTGAAAGGGAGAAGCCCTACGAGCAGTACTTC. Translating gives CSEREKPYEQYF.

This clonotype was picked up a small number of times. The chain links TRBV5-5 to TRBJ2-5; possibly TRBD1 or TRBD2 for D (5 bases each). The V gene lost 4 bases and the J gene lost 3 bases, with 16 bases spanning the gap. This CDR3 spans 15 amino acids. The germline V gene encodes CDR1 SGHKS and CDR2 YYEKEE (reference sequence). The CDR3 DNA is TGTGCCAGCAGCACAGGTCTCCGGGGCGAAGAGACCCAGTACTTC. Amino acids: CASSTGLRGEETQYF.